Below, 9 T cell receptor beta chains from the same sample are listed, as sequenced in a study of T-cell memory formation after mild COVID-19. Each CDR3 protein is one row after TCRdb ran MiXCR on the 5' RACE reads. The table records hundreds of thousands of distinct CDR3 sequences, around 28% of them present only once. The specimen was PBMCs or a T cell subset sorted from them (not recorded which). The receptors were gathered from an adult woman who had mild COVID-19 (a few samples of this study predate the infection). Cell type and time point are not known.

This chain uses TRBV29-1 with TRBJ2-3; D is undetermined. The CDR3 covers 10 residues. The V end was cut by 5 bases, the J end by 4 bases, with 4 bases between. Germline V gives CDR1 SQVTM, CDR2 ANQGSEA. CDR3 sequence (DNA): TGCAGCGTTTTAGCAGATACGCAGTATTTT. This codes for CSVLADTQYF.

This clonotype was seen more than once but under ten times. This chain uses TRBV12-3 or TRBV12-4 with TRBJ1-2; D gene uncertain. V dropped 5 bases and J dropped 7 bases, with 11 bases sitting between them. The CDR3 loop spans 12 amino acids. In DNA form, the CDR3 reads TGTGCCAGCAGTACACGCTCCCTTGGCTACACCTTC. Its translation: CASSTRSLGYTF.

This chain connects TRBV2 to TRBJ1-2, with D perhaps TRBD1 (5 bases). The CDR3 totals 16 residues. Looked up from germline, CDR1 is SNHLY and CDR2 is FYNNEI. Trimming pared 1 base from V and 2 bases from J, leaving 14 bases between. DNA of the CDR3: TGTGCCAGCAGTGAAGGTGATGCAGGGATCAACTATGGCTACACCTTC. This sequence encodes CASSEGDAGINYGYTF.

This chain links TRBV20-1 with TRBJ2-2; D gene unclear. Germline CDR1 is DFQATT and CDR2 is SNEGSKA (reference sequence). With 2 bases removed from V and 1 base from J, the gap between germline ends came to 8 bases. This CDR3 is 14 amino acids long. The CDR3 is CSARKSENTGELFF. As DNA, the CDR3 is TGCAGTGCTAGAAAGTCAGAGAACACCGGGGAGCTGTTTTTT.

The sample holds a few counts of this clonotype. The rearrangement uses TRBV4-1 and TRBJ2-2, with D tentatively TRBD1 (6 bases). The CDR3 length is 20 residues. Germline CDR1 is MGHRA and CDR2 is YSYEKL. V dropped 4 bases and J dropped 1 base, with 25 bases sitting between them. CDR3 in amino acids: CASSPTLQSGTRGNTGELFF. CDR3 DNA: TGCGCCAGCAGCCCCACGTTGCAATCCGGGACACGGGGGAACACCGGGGAGCTGTTTTTT.

In this sample, this clonotype turned up a few times. The J gene is TRBJ2-7, the V gene TRBV29-1, with TRBD2 matching over 10 bases. Unmatched junction bases numbered 2, after V lost 4 bases and J lost 5 bases. This CDR3 is 12 amino acids long. Germline V gene lookup returns CDR1 SQVTM and CDR2 ANQGSEA. CDR3 region: CSVVLAGDEQYF. In nucleotides, the CDR3 is TGCAGCGTTGTCCTAGCGGGAGACGAGCAGTACTTC.

The V gene is TRBV20-1, the J gene TRBJ1-3; maybe TRBD1 (6 bases). Germline V CDR1 and CDR2: DFQATT, SNEGSKA (reference sequence). The CDR3 covers 15 residues. Trimming stripped 7 bases from V and 7 bases from J, with 23 bases between. The CDR3 region is CSVLHTGNNRNTIYF. The CDR3 coding sequence is TGCAGTGTCCTGCATACAGGGAACAATCGGAACACCATATATTTT.

Only a few counts were recorded for this clonotype. The chain couples TRBV28 to TRBJ2-4, with a weak D call TRBD1 (5 bases). Trimming took off 4 bases at V and 3 bases at J, with 10 bases between the two ends. Germline V CDR1 and CDR2: MDHEN, SYDVKM. The CDR3 spans 14 residues. CDR3 nucleotide sequence: TGTGCCAGCAGTTCACAGGTGCTCAAAAACATTCAGTACTTC. This translates into CASSSQVLKNIQYF.

The rearrangement joins TRBV5-1 to TRBJ1-1; 10 bases are a match to TRBD1. The ends lost 1 base at V and 5 bases at J; junction bases unmatched: 8. This CDR3 is 16 amino acids long. The germline gives CDR1 SGHRS, CDR2 YFSETQ. CDR3 loop: CASSLRRQGAGTEAFF. As DNA, the CDR3 is TGCGCCAGCAGCTTGAGAAGACAGGGGGCCGGGACTGAAGCTTTCTTT.